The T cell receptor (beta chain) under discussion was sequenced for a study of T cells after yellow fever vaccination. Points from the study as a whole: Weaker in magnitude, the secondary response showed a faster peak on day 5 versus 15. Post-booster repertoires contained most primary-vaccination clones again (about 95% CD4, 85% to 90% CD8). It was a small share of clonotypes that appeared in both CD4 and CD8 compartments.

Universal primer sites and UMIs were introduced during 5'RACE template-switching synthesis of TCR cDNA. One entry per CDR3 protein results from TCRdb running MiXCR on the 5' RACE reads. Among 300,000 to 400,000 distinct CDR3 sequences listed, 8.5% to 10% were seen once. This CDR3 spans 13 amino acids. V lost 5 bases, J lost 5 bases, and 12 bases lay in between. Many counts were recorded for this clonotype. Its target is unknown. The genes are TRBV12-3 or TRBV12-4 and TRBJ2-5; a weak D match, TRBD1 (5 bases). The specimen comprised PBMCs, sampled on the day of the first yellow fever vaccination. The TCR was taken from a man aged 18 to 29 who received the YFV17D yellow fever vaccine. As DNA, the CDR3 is TGTGCCAGCAGTGTTAGGGGTTTCGAGACCCAGTACTTC. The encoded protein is CASSVRGFETQYF.